The clone carrying this T cell receptor (beta chain) was observed once. Its antigen is still unknown. This specimen belongs to a study of CD8+CD57+ T cells in acquired aplastic anemia. Study observations and caveats: The study found no significant CD8+ Simpson's diversity difference between patients and controls.

Profiles of TCR beta VDJ and CDR3 were generated from a genomic DNA template. MiXCR was run by TCRdb on the reads, yielding one entry per CDR3 protein. The sample carries about 98,000 distinct CDR3 sequences, about 67% recorded once. Patients included in sequencing had previously demonstrated CD8+CD57+ cell expansion by flow cytometry. The sample taken for sequencing was sorted CD4+, CD8+, or CD8+CD57+ T cells (not recorded which) from PBMCs. The receptor comes from a human donor with aplastic anemia.

CDR3 bases: TGTGCCAGCAGCCACCCCAGATCCGGGGAAGATACGCAGTATTTT. It encodes CASSHPRSGEDTQYF. The chain uses TRBV7-3 and TRBJ2-3, with a weak D call TRBD2 (5 bases). This CDR3 has 15 residues. The germline V and J ends were trimmed by 5 bases and 5 bases, with 17 bases remaining between them. Germline CDR1 is SGHTA and CDR2 is FQGTGA. Filled out from reference TRBV7-3 and TRBJ2-3, the complete variable domain reads GAGVSQTPSNKVTEKGKYVELRCDPISGHTALYWYRQSLGQGPEFLIYFQGTGAADDSGLPNDRFFAVRPEGSVSTLKIQRTERGDSAVYLCASSHPRSGEDTQYFGPGTRLTVL.